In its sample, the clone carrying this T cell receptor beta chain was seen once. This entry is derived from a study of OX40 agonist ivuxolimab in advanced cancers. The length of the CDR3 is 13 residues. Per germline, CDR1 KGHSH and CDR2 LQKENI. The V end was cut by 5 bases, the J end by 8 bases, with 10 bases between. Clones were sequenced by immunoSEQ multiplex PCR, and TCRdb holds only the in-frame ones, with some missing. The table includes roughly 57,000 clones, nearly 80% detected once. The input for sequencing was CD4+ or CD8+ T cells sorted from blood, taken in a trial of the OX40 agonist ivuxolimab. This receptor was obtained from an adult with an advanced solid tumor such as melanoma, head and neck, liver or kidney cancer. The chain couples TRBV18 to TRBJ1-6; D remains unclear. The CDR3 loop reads CASSKARDSPLHF. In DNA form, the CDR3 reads TGTGCCAGCTCAAAGGCCAGAGATTCACCCCTCCACTTT.